Many counts were recorded for the clone carrying this T cell receptor beta chain. Its antigen is still unknown. CDR1 LGHNT and CDR2 FRNRAP come from the germline V gene. The V end lost 6 bases, the J end lost 1 base, and 15 bases lay between the germline ends. The CDR3 totals 15 residues. This sample stems from a study of regulatory T cells in long-lasting Graves disease. Construction of TCR beta libraries relied on iRepertoire HTBI primers and on Arm-PCR targeting CDR3 regions. One entry per CDR3 protein results from TCRdb running MiXCR on the multiplex PCR reads. The repertoire includes some 200,000 distinct CDR3 sequences, approximately 18% of them detected once, and around 11% sits in the top ten. Points from the study as a whole: Preferential use of TRBV28, TRBJ1-2 and TRBJ2-5 was seen in persistent disease. Persistent Graves' patients showed less TCR diversity than newly diagnosed patients showed.

Time point denoted: newly diagnosed GD, antithyroid drugs for less than 3 months. Construction of the TCR library relied on RNA isolated from PBMCs. This same sample was also part of a study on T cells in Graves' hyperthyroidism and ophthalmopathy. That study reports: The study used the HTBI primer set for a first-round RT-PCR of the TCR CDR3. Blood samples included most of the expanded thyroid clonotypes exceeding 0.001.

Sample: peripheral blood mononuclear cells (PBMCs), taken at new diagnosis, from a patient treated with antithyroid drugs. The chain is built from TRBV12-5 and TRBJ1-1; no definite D call. The origin of this receptor is a woman aged 25 to 45 with Graves disease. Here the CDR3 reads CASGPDTQRNTEAFF. The CDR3 DNA is TGTGCTAGTGGCCCCGACACACAGCGGAACACTGAAGCTTTCTTT.